The 28 T cell receptor beta chains below were found in one sample sequenced in a study of T-cell memory formation after mild COVID-19. TCRdb fed the 5' RACE reads into MiXCR, producing one record per CDR3 protein. The sample includes hundreds of thousands of distinct CDR3 sequences, over 15% of them seen just once. Sequencing input: PBMCs or a T cell subset sorted from them (not recorded which). Receptors originate from an adult woman who had mild COVID-19 (a few samples of this study predate the infection). Cell type and time point are not known.

The sample holds a few counts of this clonotype. This chain links TRBV7-3 with TRBJ2-3, with 13 bases lining up with TRBD2. V shed 5 bases, J shed 4 bases, and the junction held 6 bases outside the gene matches. Germline loops: CDR1 SGHTA, CDR2 FQGTGA. The CDR3 runs 16 residues. CDR3 region: CASSPGLAGASDTQYF. The DNA for the CDR3 is TGTGCCAGCAGCCCAGGACTAGCGGGAGCATCAGATACGCAGTATTTT.

V and J are TRBV19 and TRBJ1-1; TRBD1 is a possible D gene (5 bases). This CDR3 comprises 13 residues. The germline CDR1 and CDR2 sequences are LNHDA and SQIVND (reference sequence). The V end lost 0 bases, the J end lost 5 bases, and 7 bases lay between the germline ends. The CDR3 DNA is TGTGCCAGTAGTATAGATCAGGGAACTGAAGCTTTCTTT. This translates into CASSIDQGTEAFF. Together with reference TRBV19 and TRBJ1-1, the CDR3 gives the full variable domain: DGGITQSPKYLFRKEGQNVTLSCEQNLNHDAMYWYRQDPGQGLRLIYYSQIVNDFQKGDIAEGYSVSREKKESFPLTVTSAQKNPTAFYLCASSIDQGTEAFFGQGTRLTVV.

This chain uses TRBV4-2 with TRBJ2-7, with D unclear. Between the trimmed V and J ends, which lost 1 base and 5 bases, there was a span of 12 bases. Germline CDR1 LGHNA, CDR2 YNFKEQ. CDR3 length: 14 amino acids. The CDR3 protein is CASSQARDVDEQYF. CDR3 nucleotides: TGTGCCAGCAGCCAAGCCCGAGATGTCGACGAGCAGTACTTC.

The V and J genes are TRBV7-6 and TRBJ2-3, with 8 bases aligning to TRBD2. From germline, CDR1 is SGHVS and CDR2 FNYEAQ. The junction had 5 bases not matched to a gene; V was cut back by 1 base and J by 2 bases. The CDR3 totals 16 residues. The CDR3 sequence is CASSLEAGGITDTQYF. The CDR3 DNA reads TGTGCCAGCAGCTTAGAGGCGGGGGGTATCACAGATACGCAGTATTTT.

V is TRBV7-8 and J is TRBJ2-7; D may match TRBD1 or TRBD2 (6 bases each). V was shortened by 5 bases and J by 6 bases, with 14 bases between the two germline ends. The CDR3 is made up of 13 amino acids. CDR1 is SGHVS and CDR2 is FQNEAQ in the germline V gene. The CDR3 reads CASSPRGASEQYF. CDR3 nucleotides: TGTGCCAGCAGCCCAAGGGGGGCATCCGAGCAGTACTTC.

The count of this clonotype is one. This chain links TRBV7-9 with TRBJ2-1; D not certain. With 7 bases removed from V and 6 bases from J, the gap between germline ends came to 25 bases. This CDR3 spans 17 amino acids. CDR1 is SEHNR, CDR2 FQNEAQ, per germline (reference sequence). The CDR3 sequence is CASNPPGYRRKSNEQFF. CDR3 nucleotides: TGTGCCAGCAACCCTCCAGGTTATAGAAGGAAAAGCAATGAGCAGTTCTTC.

This clonotype was found many times. A read error may account for a junction end that differs from germline. The chain is built from TRBV7-9 and TRBJ2-7; 11 nucleotides match TRBD2. CDR3 length: 15 residues. Germline lookup yields CDR1 SEHNR and CDR2 FQNEAQ (reference sequence). Here the CDR3 DNA reads TGTGCCAGCAGCGTAGCCGGGACTAGCGGTTACGAGCAGTACTTC. Translation gives CASSVAGTSGYEQYF.

This rearrangement joins TRBV5-1 to TRBJ2-1, with TRBD2 matching 8 bases. The CDR3 is 14 residues long. V was clipped by 0 bases and J by 7 bases; unmatched bases: 3. CDR1 and CDR2 from the germline V gene are SGHRS and YFSETQ. CDR3 bases: TGCGCCAGCAGCTTGGCCGGGGGGGAGAATGAGCAGTTCTTC. Its translation: CASSLAGGENEQFF.

The chain has TRBV25-1 and TRBJ2-1, with D possibly called TRBD1 or TRBD2 (6 bases each). This CDR3 is built from 16 residues. Trimming left V 7 bases short and J 0 bases short, with 16 bases between. Germline loops: CDR1 MGHDK, CDR2 SYGVNS. In DNA, the CDR3 is TGTGCCAGCATTGGGGTCGGGGGCTCCTCCTACAATGAGCAGTTCTTC. Its protein is CASIGVGGSSYNEQFF. The full variable domain, completed using reference TRBV25-1 and TRBJ2-1, is EADIYQTPRYLVIGTGKKITLECSQTMGHDKMYWYQQDPGMELHLIHYSYGVNSTEKGDLSSESTVSRIRTEHFPLTLESARPSHTSQYLCASIGVGGSSYNEQFFGPGTRLTVL.

The chain's CDR3 is CASSEVGETQYF. The CDR3 coding sequence is TGTGCCAGCAGCGAGGTAGGGGAGACCCAGTACTTC. The chain has TRBV3-1 and TRBJ2-5; D ambiguous. The V end was cut by 5 bases, the J end by 5 bases, with 9 bases between. The germline V gene encodes CDR1 LGHDT and CDR2 YNNKEL (reference sequence). The CDR3 covers 12 residues.

The chain joins TRBV15 to TRBJ2-2; D call uncertain. In germline, CDR1 is LNHNV, CDR2 YYDKDF (reference sequence). V was trimmed by 0 bases and J by 9 bases, leaving 14 bases between them. The CDR3 loop spans 15 amino acids. In nucleotides, the CDR3 is TGTGCCACCAGCAGAGAGCGAGCGTGGTCCCGGGAGCTGTTTTTT. It is translated as CATSRERAWSRELFF.

The chain is built from TRBV6-1 and TRBJ2-7; the D call may be TRBD1 or TRBD2 (5 bases each). From germline, CDR1 is MNHNS and CDR2 SASEGT. V was clipped by 7 bases and J by 3 bases, with 13 bases between them. The CDR3 consists of 13 residues. In DNA form, the CDR3 reads TGTGCCAGCATGAAGGGACCGAGCTACGAGCAGTACTTC. This gives the protein CASMKGPSYEQYF.

This clonotype was observed a few times. This chain uses TRBV4-1 with TRBJ2-2; no clear D. From germline, CDR1 is MGHRA and CDR2 YSYEKL. The CDR3 runs 12 residues. Trimming shortened V by 6 bases and J by 7 bases, and 9 bases separated the two germline ends. CDR3 loop: CASRLWNGELFF. In nucleotides, the CDR3 is TGCGCCAGCAGGTTGTGGAACGGGGAGCTGTTTTTT.

This chain connects TRBV5-5 to TRBJ1-1, with D possibly being TRBD1 (5 bases). The germline V gene encodes CDR1 SGHKS and CDR2 YYEKEE (reference sequence). CDR3 size: 12 residues. The V and J ends lost 3 bases and 8 bases respectively, with 11 bases between them. CDR3 sequence (DNA): TGTGCCAGCAGCTCCGACGGGACCGAAGCTTTCTTT. The encoded protein is CASSSDGTEAFF.

In its sample, this clonotype was seen a few times. This chain uses TRBV6-1 with TRBJ2-7; D is unresolved. The V gene lost 7 bases and the J gene lost 4 bases, with 5 bases spanning the gap. The germline V gene has CDR1 MNHNS and CDR2 SASEGT. CDR3 length equals 10 residues. Here the CDR3 DNA reads TGTGCCAGCATGTGGTACGAGCAGTACTTC. It encodes CASMWYEQYF.

This chain links TRBV7-2 with TRBJ2-6, with D possibly matching TRBD2 (6 bases). The CDR3 consists of 18 residues. Germline V gene lookup returns CDR1 SGHTA and CDR2 FQGNSA. V was clipped by 5 bases and J by 0 bases, with 17 bases between them. CDR3 sequence (DNA): TGTGCCAGCAGCCCCCCGGGGACGGGAGCCTCTGGGGCCAACGTCCTGACTTTC. Protein product: CASSPPGTGASGANVLTF.

This clonotype was recorded at least ten times. V and J are TRBV10-3 and TRBJ1-1, with D possibly matching TRBD1 (5 bases). The V gene's germline CDR1 is ENHRY and CDR2 SYGVKD. V dropped 2 bases and J dropped 8 bases, with 12 bases sitting between them. The CDR3 is made up of 13 amino acids. This CDR3 is CAISEAGTDEAFF. In DNA, the CDR3 is TGTGCCATCAGTGAGGCGGGGACGGACGAAGCTTTCTTT.

This clonotype was picked up many times. V usage is TRBV5-1 and J usage is TRBJ2-3, with TRBD2 matching over 12 bases. This CDR3 is 15 amino acids long. The V segment lost 3 bases and the J segment 4 bases; nucleotides outside the gene matches: 3. Germline CDR1 SGHRS, CDR2 YFSETQ. The CDR3 nucleotides are TGCGCCAGCAGCTCGACTAGCGGGGGCCCAGATACGCAGTATTTT. Its translation: CASSSTSGGPDTQYF.

The rearrangement links TRBV5-1 to TRBJ2-3, with 8 nucleotides matching TRBD1. This CDR3 has 13 residues. Trimming took 3 bases from V and 5 from J; bases not matched to a gene: 2. Germline V gives CDR1 SGHRS, CDR2 YFSETQ. The CDR3 loop reads CASSYGQGDTQYF. The CDR3, as DNA: TGCGCCAGCAGCTACGGACAGGGAGATACGCAGTATTTT.

This clonotype was seen a few times. V usage is TRBV20-1 and J usage is TRBJ2-3; the D gene could be TRBD1 or TRBD2 (5 bases each). CDR3 length: 15 residues. Germline CDR1 and CDR2: DFQATT and SNEGSKA (reference sequence). V lost 5 bases and J lost 0, with 15 bases in between. Here the CDR3 reads CSASPYRTSTDTQYF. The DNA of the CDR3 is TGCAGTGCTTCGCCCTACAGGACTAGCACAGATACGCAGTATTTT.

The rearrangement links TRBV12-3 or TRBV12-4 to TRBJ2-1; perhaps D is TRBD1 or TRBD2 (5 bases each). Between the trimmed V and J ends, which lost 3 bases and 8 bases, there was a span of 20 bases. The CDR3 spans 16 residues. This chain's CDR3 is CASSFGPAVLGDEQFF. In nucleotides, the CDR3 is TGTGCCAGCAGTTTTGGTCCGGCAGTGTTGGGGGATGAGCAGTTCTTC.

This chain connects TRBV29-1 to TRBJ1-1; TRBD1 matches at 8 bases. Germline V gene lookup returns CDR1 SQVTM and CDR2 ANQGSEA. The CDR3 contains 15 residues. J was trimmed by 0 bases and V by 6 bases; bases with no gene match: 9. The CDR3 reads CSVPRDRFMNTEAFF. In nucleotides, the CDR3 is TGCAGCGTCCCGAGGGACAGGTTCATGAACACTGAAGCTTTCTTT. The whole variable domain, remainder taken from reference TRBV29-1 and TRBJ1-1, is SAVISQKPSRDICQRGTSLTIQCQVDSQVTMMFWYRQQPGQSLTLIATANQGSEATYESGFVIDKFPISRPNLTFSTLTVSNMSPEDSSIYLCSVPRDRFMNTEAFFGQGTRLTVV.

This clonotype was recorded at least ten times. The chain links TRBV7-9 to TRBJ2-3; the D gene is possibly TRBD1 (6 bases). V was pared by 3 bases and J by 6 bases, with 7 bases between. This CDR3 contains 12 residues. From germline, CDR1 is SEHNR and CDR2 FQNEAQ (reference sequence). CDR3 in DNA: TGTGCCAGCAGCTTCCAGGGGGATACGCAGTATTTT. Protein: CASSFQGDTQYF.

V gene TRBV19 combines with J gene TRBJ2-7; D is ambiguous. Germline values: CDR1 LNHDA, CDR2 SQIVND (reference sequence). CDR3 length: 14 amino acids. The V end was cut by 5 bases, the J end by 4 bases, with 15 bases between. The CDR3 bases are TGTGCCAGTAGTTTAAGCAAGACAACGTACGAGCAGTACTTC. Amino acids: CASSLSKTTYEQYF. Variable domain in full (rest from reference TRBV19 and TRBJ2-7): DGGITQSPKYLFRKEGQNVTLSCEQNLNHDAMYWYRQDPGQGLRLIYYSQIVNDFQKGDIAEGYSVSREKKESFPLTVTSAQKNPTAFYLCASSLSKTTYEQYFGPGTRLTVT.

Only a few counts were recorded for this clonotype. The chain couples TRBV24-1 to TRBJ2-7; either TRBD1 or TRBD2 may supply D (5 bases each). The CDR3 covers 15 residues. Germline assignment: CDR1 KGHDR and CDR2 SFDVKD. V shed 4 bases and J shed 0 bases, with 12 bases lying between them. The CDR3 bases are TGTGCCACCAGTGACCCGGGACGGGGCTCCTACGAGCAGTACTTC. This codes for CATSDPGRGSYEQYF.

This chain links TRBV3-1 with TRBJ1-2; D ambiguous. The CDR3 is 12 residues long. Germline CDR1 reads LGHDT; CDR2 reads YNNKEL (reference sequence). Deletions cut 1 base from V and 8 bases from J, with 8 bases between. CDR3 DNA sequence: TGTGCCAGCAGCCAAGCAGGACGGGGCTACACCTTC. Amino acid sequence: CASSQAGRGYTF.

The chain combines TRBV12-3 or TRBV12-4 with TRBJ2-1, with 16 bases aligning to TRBD2. Unmatched junction bases numbered 8, after V lost 3 bases and J lost 0 bases. This CDR3 is 20 amino acids long. DNA of the CDR3: TGTGCCAGCAGTTTGGGGGGACTAGCGGGAGGGCCTTACTCCTACAATGAGCAGTTCTTC. Its protein product is CASSLGGLAGGPYSYNEQFF.

The V call is TRBV21-1, the J call TRBJ1-5. TRBV21-1 corresponds to a pseudogene. This CDR3 has 17 amino acids. CDR3 sequence reads: CASSKRGGEGGNQPQHF. The CDR3 DNA reads as TGTGCCAGCAGCAAAAGGGGAGGGGAGGGAGGCAATCAGCCCCAGCATTTT.